Each of the 11 T cell receptor beta chains below was sequenced from the same sample in a study of T cell repertoires in aging, cancer and after chemotherapy. TRB rearrangements spanning V, D and J were amplified using mixed TRB-A/B primers. TCRdb analysed the multiplex PCR reads with MiXCR anew, one entry per CDR3 protein. The repertoire includes 9,000 to 10,000 distinct CDR3 sequences, roughly a quarter of them detected once, and around 3% sits in the top ten. Peripheral blood genomic DNA, not sorted cells or RNA, was the template. The sequenced sample consisted of blood. These receptors all come from a human donor in good health.

The gene calls are TRBV12-3 or TRBV12-4 and TRBJ2-1; D is perhaps TRBD2 (5 bases). Trimming took 6 bases from V and 0 from J, leaving 12 bases between them. The CDR3 runs to 15 residues. The CDR3 DNA is TGTGCCAGCAGCCCGACGACTACCTCCTACAATGAGCAGTTCTTC. Translated, it gives CASSPTTTSYNEQFF.

V and J are TRBV7-9 and TRBJ1-1, with D unclear. Germline CDR1 SEHNR, CDR2 FQNEAQ (reference sequence). The CDR3 consists of 15 residues. V was trimmed by 1 base and J by 1 base, leaving 10 bases between them. Here the CDR3 reads CASSLGRRENTEAFF. CDR3 in DNA: TGTGCCAGCAGCTTAGGGCGGCGGGAGAACACTGAAGCTTTCTTT.

The chain is built from TRBV28 and TRBJ2-4, with D perhaps assigned TRBD1 or TRBD2 (5 bases each). The CDR3 covers 15 residues. Trimming shortened V by 6 bases and J by 0 bases, and 12 bases separated the two germline ends. The germline CDR1 and CDR2 sequences are MDHEN and SYDVKM. The CDR3 sequence is CASSPTGLAKNIQYF. CDR3 sequence (DNA): TGTGCCAGCAGCCCGACGGGGCTAGCCAAAAACATTCAGTACTTC.

The chain employs TRBV7-9 and TRBJ1-5, with D uncertain. The V gene lost 6 bases and the J gene lost 7 bases, with 16 bases spanning the gap. Germline CDR1 SEHNR, CDR2 FQNEAQ (reference sequence). The length of the CDR3 is 14 residues. The CDR3 region is CASSLVGPGQPQHF. The DNA of the CDR3 is TGTGCCAGCAGTCTAGTCGGCCCCGGGCAGCCCCAGCATTTT.

This rearrangement joins TRBV7-2 to TRBJ2-2, with 7 bases fitting TRBD2. This CDR3 has 18 residues. The ends lost 5 bases at V and 2 bases at J; junction bases unmatched: 14. Germline lookup yields CDR1 SGHTA and CDR2 FQGNSA. CDR3 loop: CASSPAAALALNTGELFF. CDR3 coding DNA: TGTGCCAGCAGCCCCGCGGCCGCACTAGCGCTCAACACCGGGGAGCTGTTTTTT.

The CDR3, as DNA: TGTGCCAGCAGCCCCGAAAAGGGGGGCGAGCAGTACTTC. Its protein is CASSPEKGGEQYF. This sequence joins TRBV7-2 and TRBJ2-7, with D tentatively TRBD1 or TRBD2 (6 bases each). Germline V gene sequence: CDR1 SGHTA, CDR2 FQGNSA. The CDR3 totals 13 residues. V was cut by 5 bases and J by 6 bases, with 14 bases left in between.

J is TRBJ2-1 and V is TRBV18; D is unclear. Trimming cost V 6 bases and J 1 base, with 13 bases left between them. This CDR3 spans 15 amino acids. Germline V gene sequence: CDR1 KGHSH, CDR2 LQKENI. The CDR3 DNA follows: TGTGCCAGCTCGTCCGATCGAGGTTCCTACAATGAGCAGTTCTTC. It is translated as CASSSDRGSYNEQFF.

The table lists this clonotype with a count of one. CDR3 protein: CASSTGEGQPQHF. In nucleotides, the CDR3 is TGTGCCAGCAGTACAGGGGAGGGTCAGCCCCAGCATTTT. The chain carries TRBV7-2 and TRBJ1-5, with TRBD1 matching over 7 bases. CDR1 and CDR2 from the germline V gene are SGHTA and FQGNSA. The V segment lost 6 bases and the J segment 6 bases; nucleotides outside the gene matches: 5. This CDR3 spans 13 amino acids.

The CDR3 is CSASDGALAKNIQYF. For the CDR3, the DNA is TGCAGTGCTAGTGATGGGGCGCTTGCCAAAAACATTCAGTACTTC. The genes are TRBV20-1 and TRBJ2-4; D perhaps matches TRBD1 (5 bases). V shed 3 bases and J shed 1 base, with 13 bases lying between them. CDR1 is DFQATT and CDR2 is SNEGSKA in the germline V gene (reference sequence). This CDR3 has 15 residues.

V and J are TRBV6-1 and TRBJ2-5; maybe TRBD1 (5 bases). V shed 6 bases and J shed 2 bases, with 13 bases lying between them. Germline V gene sequence: CDR1 MNHNS, CDR2 SASEGT. This CDR3 spans 14 amino acids. In DNA, the CDR3 is TGTGCCAGCAGAGCTACAGGCTTACAAGAGACCCAGTACTTC. Translation gives CASRATGLQETQYF.

On this clonotype: Since a much larger clone is just one base distant, this may be a read error. The chain couples TRBV28 to TRBJ2-7; D is tentatively TRBD1 or TRBD2 (5 bases each). Deletions cut 10 bases from V and 2 bases from J, with 15 bases between. Germline V lookup: CDR1 MDHEN, CDR2 SYDVKM. CDR3 length: 13 amino acids. CDR3 DNA sequence: TGTGCCATCGGGCCGGGACCACCCTACGAGCAGTACTTC. Protein sequence: CAIGPGPPYEQYF.